The 14 T cell receptor beta chains given below trace back to one sample, sequenced in a study of CXCR3-negative and CXCR3-positive naive CD8 T cells. The libraries of TRB cDNA were constructed through 5' RACE using UMI labels. TCRdb reprocessed the 5' RACE reads and keeps a single row for each CDR3 protein, giving no DNA. The repertoire table contains 45,000 or so distinct CDR3 sequences. Input material: naive CXCR3- CD8+ T cells from blood. The subset denotes: CD45RO-CCR7+CD27+CD95- naive CD8+ T cells lacking CXCR3 (TNR3-). The receptors come from a human donor in good health. Some clones in this sample may be carry-over from other donors' samples.

V usage is TRBV7-8 and J usage is TRBJ1-1; the D gene TCRdb calls, TRBD1, cannot be checked with no DNA. The CDR3 extends over 13 amino acids. Germline V lookup: CDR1 SGHVS, CDR2 FQNEAQ. The chain's CDR3 is CASSLGQGREAFF.

The V gene is TRBV7-9, the J gene TRBJ1-3. CDR1 SEHNR and CDR2 FQNEAQ come from the germline V gene (reference sequence). The CDR3 consists of 23 residues. The CDR3 region is CASSLTLPKQELGRRRPGNTIYF.

This chain uses TRBV25-1 with TRBJ2-7; checking the TCRdb D call of TRBD2 is not possible without DNA. The V gene's germline CDR1 is MGHDK and CDR2 SYGVNS. CDR3 length equals 16 residues. This CDR3 reads CASSGLAGPSSYEQYF.

Judged by frequency, this clonotype is medium-sized. The chain recombines TRBV12-3 or TRBV12-4 with TRBJ2-7. The CDR3 totals 13 residues. Here the CDR3 reads CASSLGGSYEQYF.

The chain is built from TRBV28 and TRBJ2-3; without DNA, the TCRdb call of TRBD1 cannot be checked. This CDR3 has 14 residues. From germline, CDR1 is MDHEN and CDR2 SYDVKM. The CDR3: CASSIRQTVDTQYF.

This chain connects TRBV29-1 to TRBJ2-1; TCRdb calls TRBD2, which cannot be checked without DNA. From germline, CDR1 is SQVTM and CDR2 ANQGSEA. The CDR3 length is 14 residues. Here the CDR3 reads CSVMGLAGGYEQFF.

J is TRBJ2-1 and V is TRBV6-2 or TRBV6-3; TCRdb indicates TRBD2, and absent DNA this call remains unverified. This CDR3 spans 14 amino acids. The germline CDR1 and CDR2 sequences are MNHEY and SVGEGT. The CDR3 spells CASSFFREDNEQFF.

V gene TRBV7-8 combines with J gene TRBJ2-5. The length of the CDR3 is 14 residues. Germline CDR1 and CDR2: SGHVS and FQNEAQ. This chain's CDR3 is CASSLDLGSETQYF.

V and J are TRBV4-1 and TRBJ2-3; TCRdb names TRBD2, which stays unverified in the absence of DNA. Germline lookup yields CDR1 MGHRA and CDR2 YSYEKL. The CDR3 consists of 18 residues. This chain's CDR3 is CASSQDQILRGDEDTQYF.

The rearrangement uses TRBV5-6 and TRBJ2-7; TCRdb's D gene call, TRBD1, goes unchecked for lack of DNA. The CDR3 sequence is 14 residues long. Per germline, CDR1 SGHDT and CDR2 YYEEEE. The CDR3 loop reads CASSPREAPYEQYF.

The chain carries TRBV7-6 and TRBJ2-7; TCRdb's assignment of TRBD1 cannot be checked, as there is no DNA. CDR1 SGHVS and CDR2 FNYEAQ come from the germline V gene. The CDR3 has 15 residues. The CDR3 spells CASSSQGDGDYEQYF.

J is TRBJ2-3 and V is TRBV29-1; TCRdb calls TRBD1, which cannot be checked without DNA. The V gene's germline CDR1 is SQVTM and CDR2 ANQGSEA. The CDR3 spans 17 residues. CDR3 amino acids: CSVEGDSQGTSTDTQYF.

The chain couples TRBV6-6 to TRBJ1-1. This CDR3 comprises 11 residues. The V gene's germline CDR1 is MNHNY and CDR2 SVGAGI (reference sequence). The CDR3: CASSYFGEAFF.

The rearrangement uses TRBV6-2 or TRBV6-3 and TRBJ2-7; lacking DNA, the TRBD2 call made by TCRdb goes unchecked. Germline loops: CDR1 MNHEY, CDR2 SVGEGT. The CDR3 sequence is 21 residues long. This CDR3 reads CASSYSSSGTSGHLGAYEQYF.